This entry lists 7 T cell receptor beta chains sequenced from one sample in a study of CD8 T cells in cerebrospinal fluid in Alzheimer's disease. TCRdb re-called the 10x single-cell sequencing reads; one entry per CDR3 protein, DNA not given. In all, the sample yields around 1,200 distinct CDR3 sequences. Sequencing used cerebrospinal fluid. Receptors were obtained from a human donor in good health.

This clonotype ranks as medium-sized (0.01 to 0.1%) in terms of frequency. The chain joins TRBV28 to TRBJ1-1; the TRBD1 assignment by TCRdb is unverifiable without DNA. The CDR3 runs 14 residues. Germline V gene lookup returns CDR1 MDHEN and CDR2 SYDVKM. CDR3: CASRRDGGLFEAFF.

This clonotype is classed as large by frequency. The J gene is TRBJ2-7, the V gene TRBV3-1; checking the TCRdb D call of TRBD2 is not possible without DNA. Germline V CDR1 and CDR2: LGHDT, YNNKEL (reference sequence). The CDR3 runs 14 residues. The CDR3 reads CASSQALGPYEQYF.

This clonotype ranks as medium-sized in terms of frequency. This chain connects TRBV20-1 to TRBJ2-7; checking the TCRdb D call of TRBD1 is not possible without DNA. CDR3 length equals 15 residues. Per germline, CDR1 DFQATT and CDR2 SNEGSKA (reference sequence). CDR3 sequence: CSATLRGGPGGEQYF.

This clonotype is medium-sized by frequency. This chain uses TRBV30 with TRBJ1-4; TCRdb designates TRBD1, a call that cannot be tested without DNA. Germline V lookup: CDR1 GTSNPN, CDR2 SVGIG (reference sequence). This CDR3 is built from 15 residues. This CDR3 is CAWGTSESRGEKLFF.

This clonotype is classed as medium-sized by frequency. This sequence joins TRBV20-1 and TRBJ2-7; without DNA, the TCRdb call of TRBD2 cannot be checked. Germline V gives CDR1 DFQATT, CDR2 SNEGSKA (reference sequence). There are 13 residues in the CDR3. CDR3 sequence reads: CSAGSGATYEQYF.

This clonotype registers large (0.1 to 1%) by frequency. V gene TRBV10-3 combines with J gene TRBJ2-7. Germline CDR1 reads ENHRY; CDR2 reads SYGVKD. This CDR3 has 12 amino acids. The CDR3 sequence: CAIGDETYEQYF.

This clonotype ranks as medium-sized in terms of frequency. The rearrangement joins TRBV20-1 to TRBJ2-7. This CDR3 has 13 amino acids. The germline gives CDR1 DFQATT, CDR2 SNEGSKA (reference sequence). The chain's CDR3 is CSARDRGPYEQYF.